This is a list of T cell receptor beta chains from one sample in a study of blood T cell repertoires in COVID-19. Clones were read by immunoSEQ multiplex PCR, and TCRdb kept only the in-frame ones, dropping some. Among around 100,000 clones listed, about 89% were seen once. Sequencing input: peripheral blood. The origin of the receptors is a human donor in a cohort sampled during active COVID-19. Each CDR3 is given with its conserved first and last residue. A D gene is named only where the DNA matches it firmly. Rows may omit the clone size; those that give it use once, few, many or a size class.

v_gene: TRBV3-1/TRBV3-2; j_gene: TRBJ2-3; d_gene: TRBD2; abundance: .; CDR3nt: TGTGCCAGCAGCCAAGTCTTAGGAACTAGCGGGAACACAGATACGCAGTATTTT; CDR3aa: CASSQVLGTSGNTDTQYF
v_gene: TRBV11-3; j_gene: TRBJ1-1; d_gene: TRBD1; abundance: once; CDR3nt: TGTGCCAGCAGCCAACAGGGGGCGCGTCTAGCTTTCTTT; CDR3aa: CASSQQGARLAFF
v_gene: TRBV5-6; j_gene: TRBJ2-7; d_gene: TRBD2; abundance: few; CDR3nt: TGTGCCAGCAGCAATCTAGCGGGGTCCTACGAGCAGTACTTC; CDR3aa: CASSNLAGSYEQYF
v_gene: TRBV10-3; j_gene: TRBJ2-3; d_gene: .; abundance: .; CDR3nt: TGTGCCATCGGTACGGCAGATACGCAGTATTTT; CDR3aa: CAIGTADTQYF
v_gene: TRBV18; j_gene: TRBJ2-7; d_gene: .; abundance: .; CDR3nt: TGTGCCAGCTCACCAATCACAGGAGGGTTTGACGAGCAGTACTTC; CDR3aa: CASSPITGGFDEQYF
v_gene: TRBV5-4; j_gene: TRBJ2-3; d_gene: TRBD2; abundance: .; CDR3nt: TGTGCCAGCTGCAATCACAATAGCGGGGAAGGTACGCAGTATTTT; CDR3aa: CASCNHNSGEGTQYF
v_gene: TRBV19; j_gene: TRBJ1-2; d_gene: TRBD1; abundance: .; CDR3nt: TGTGCCAGTAGTGCCACGGGACAGATCTATGGCTACACCTTC; CDR3aa: CASSATGQIYGYTF
v_gene: TRBV28; j_gene: TRBJ1-1; d_gene: .; abundance: .; CDR3nt: TGTGCCAGCAGCCAGCGGGACCTTGAAGCTTTCTTT; CDR3aa: CASSQRDLEAFF
v_gene: TRBV6-5; j_gene: TRBJ1-6; d_gene: .; abundance: .; CDR3nt: TGTGCCAGCAGTTACACCGGGGAGAATTCACCCCTCCACTTT; CDR3aa: CASSYTGENSPLHF
v_gene: TRBV7-8; j_gene: TRBJ1-2; d_gene: TRBD1; abundance: .; CDR3nt: TGTGCCAGCAGCTTAAAGGGACAGGGGAGGGATGGCTACACCTTC; CDR3aa: CASSLKGQGRDGYTF
v_gene: TRBV19; j_gene: TRBJ2-5; d_gene: .; abundance: .; CDR3nt: TGTGCCAGTAGTATTCAGGGGCTGGGGGAGACCCAGTACTTC; CDR3aa: CASSIQGLGETQYF
v_gene: TRBV4-2; j_gene: TRBJ2-1; d_gene: .; abundance: .; CDR3nt: TGTGCCAGCAGCCTCCTCACACTAGCTAGCTCCTACAATGAGCAGTTCTTC; CDR3aa: CASSLLTLASSYNEQFF
v_gene: TRBV11-2; j_gene: TRBJ2-1; d_gene: .; abundance: .; CDR3nt: TGTGCCAGCAGCTTCTCATTCCCCGGGTATTGGGACAATGAGCAGTTCTTC; CDR3aa: CASSFSFPGYWDNEQFF
v_gene: TRBV9; j_gene: TRBJ1-6; d_gene: TRBD1; abundance: once; CDR3nt: TGTGCCAGCAGCGCCCAACAGGGGGCTTGGGGATCACCCCTCCACTTT; CDR3aa: CASSAQQGAWGSPLHF
v_gene: TRBV5-4; j_gene: TRBJ2-5; d_gene: TRBD2; abundance: .; CDR3nt: TGTGCCAGCAGCTTGGCCCGGTTAGCGGGAGGCCAAGAGACCCAGTACTTC; CDR3aa: CASSLARLAGGQETQYF
v_gene: TRBV7-9; j_gene: TRBJ1-1; d_gene: .; abundance: once; CDR3nt: TGTGCCAGCAGCTTAGCGACAACCTATACCACTGAAGCTTTCTTT; CDR3aa: CASSLATTYTTEAFF
v_gene: TRBV7-9; j_gene: TRBJ2-7; d_gene: .; abundance: .; CDR3nt: TGTGCCAGCAGCTCCCGGGACATTTCCTACGAGCAGTACTTC; CDR3aa: CASSSRDISYEQYF
v_gene: TRBV4-1; j_gene: TRBJ2-7; d_gene: TRBD2; abundance: .; CDR3nt: TGCGCCAGCAGCCAAGAATTCGGGGGGGGTTACGAGCAGTACTTC; CDR3aa: CASSQEFGGGYEQYF
v_gene: TRBV6-2/TRBV6-3; j_gene: TRBJ2-1; d_gene: .; abundance: once; CDR3nt: TGTGCCAGCAGTTACCCTCAGGGGGGACCAGACAATGAGCAGTTCTTC; CDR3aa: CASSYPQGGPDNEQFF
v_gene: TRBV4-3; j_gene: TRBJ1-4; d_gene: TRBD1; abundance: .; CDR3nt: TGCGCCAGCAGCCAAGATTTTGGAGACAGGGCAAATGAAAAACTGTTTTTT; CDR3aa: CASSQDFGDRANEKLFF
v_gene: TRBV5-6; j_gene: TRBJ1-3; d_gene: .; abundance: .; CDR3nt: TGTGCCAGCAGCCCGGCGGGGAGGGGAAACACCATATATTTT; CDR3aa: CASSPAGRGNTIYF
v_gene: TRBV5-1; j_gene: TRBJ2-3; d_gene: .; abundance: .; CDR3nt: TGCGCCAGCAGCTTAGGGACTTCCGCAGTAGATACGCAGTATTTT; CDR3aa: CASSLGTSAVDTQYF
v_gene: TRBV11-2; j_gene: TRBJ2-5; d_gene: .; abundance: .; CDR3nt: TGTGCCAGCAGCTTAGAACATTCGGAGACCCAGTACTTC; CDR3aa: CASSLEHSETQYF
v_gene: TRBV30; j_gene: TRBJ1-2; d_gene: .; abundance: .; CDR3nt: TGTGCCTGGAGTGTAGGACACTCTAACTATGGCTACACCTTC; CDR3aa: CAWSVGHSNYGYTF
v_gene: TRBV11-2; j_gene: TRBJ2-3; d_gene: .; abundance: .; CDR3nt: TGTGCCAGCAGCAACTCCCGAACCGGAGATACGCAGTATTTT; CDR3aa: CASSNSRTGDTQYF
v_gene: TRBV28; j_gene: TRBJ1-1; d_gene: .; abundance: .; CDR3nt: TGTGCCAGCAGCAACTCCAGGGACTCTGAAGCTTTCTTT; CDR3aa: CASSNSRDSEAFF
v_gene: TRBV27; j_gene: TRBJ2-3; d_gene: .; abundance: .; CDR3nt: TGTGCCAGCAGTTTATCGGGTGGACAGGGACTAACAGATACGCAGTATTTT; CDR3aa: CASSLSGGQGLTDTQYF
v_gene: TRBV5-8; j_gene: TRBJ1-2; d_gene: TRBD1; abundance: .; CDR3nt: TGTGCCAGCGTACAGGGGCTACCCCTTAACTATGGCTACACCTTC; CDR3aa: CASVQGLPLNYGYTF
v_gene: TRBV7-8; j_gene: TRBJ2-7; d_gene: .; abundance: .; CDR3nt: TGTGCCAGCAGCTTACAGCGGGTAAGCTCCTACGAGCAGTACTTC; CDR3aa: CASSLQRVSSYEQYF
v_gene: TRBV7-9; j_gene: TRBJ2-7; d_gene: TRBD1; abundance: .; CDR3nt: TGTGCCAGCAGCTTAGGGACAGGGGGCAAGGACGAGCAGTACTTC; CDR3aa: CASSLGTGGKDEQYF
v_gene: TRBV7-3; j_gene: TRBJ2-5; d_gene: TRBD2; abundance: .; CDR3nt: TGTGCCAGCAGCTTCGCGGGGGGTGGTGGAGAGACCCAGTACTTC; CDR3aa: CASSFAGGGGETQYF
v_gene: TRBV9; j_gene: TRBJ2-1; d_gene: .; abundance: .; CDR3nt: TGTGCCAGCAGTCTACCGGGACAATCGCACAATGAGCAGTTCTTC; CDR3aa: CASSLPGQSHNEQFF
v_gene: TRBV6-5; j_gene: TRBJ2-1; d_gene: TRBD1; abundance: .; CDR3nt: TGTGCCAGCAGTCACCGGGACAGGGGGCTTAATGAGCAGTTCTTC; CDR3aa: CASSHRDRGLNEQFF
v_gene: TRBV15; j_gene: TRBJ2-7; d_gene: TRBD1; abundance: .; CDR3nt: TGTGCCACCAGCAGAGTTCCGGGACAGGCAACCTACGAGCAGTACTTC; CDR3aa: CATSRVPGQATYEQYF
v_gene: TRBV11-2; j_gene: TRBJ1-2; d_gene: .; abundance: .; CDR3nt: TGTGCCAGCAGCGCCGCCCCAGGGATTAGTGGCTACACCTTC; CDR3aa: CASSAAPGISGYTF
v_gene: TRBV4-2; j_gene: TRBJ1-5; d_gene: .; abundance: .; CDR3nt: TGTGCCAGCAGCCTGGGGGACCGGGGGATAGGGTTTGGTCAGCCCCAGCATTTT; CDR3aa: CASSLGDRGIGFGQPQHF
v_gene: TRBV18; j_gene: TRBJ2-7; d_gene: TRBD1; abundance: .; CDR3nt: TGTGCCAGCATTGGACAGGGCAATTCCTACGAGCAGTACTTC; CDR3aa: CASIGQGNSYEQYF
v_gene: TRBV7-8; j_gene: TRBJ1-5; d_gene: .; abundance: .; CDR3nt: TGTGCCGGCAGCCCGGGACTGATTAGCAATCAGCCCCAGCATTTT; CDR3aa: CAGSPGLISNQPQHF
v_gene: TRBV25-1; j_gene: TRBJ1-6; d_gene: TRBD1; abundance: .; CDR3nt: TGTGCCAGCAAGCGACAGGGAATCAATTCACCCCTCCACTTT; CDR3aa: CASKRQGINSPLHF
v_gene: TRBV28; j_gene: TRBJ2-1; d_gene: .; abundance: .; CDR3nt: TGTGCCAGCAGCGCCCCCACCAGCGGGCAGCAGTTCTTC; CDR3aa: CASSAPTSGQQFF
v_gene: TRBV18; j_gene: TRBJ2-7; d_gene: TRBD2; abundance: .; CDR3nt: TGTGCCAGCTCACCCGCCGTTTTGCTAGCGGGACCCTACGAGCAGTACTTC; CDR3aa: CASSPAVLLAGPYEQYF
v_gene: TRBV9; j_gene: TRBJ2-7; d_gene: .; abundance: once; CDR3nt: TGTGCCAGCAGCCGTGGGGGGGCGCAGGGCTACGAGCAGTACTTC; CDR3aa: CASSRGGAQGYEQYF
v_gene: TRBV7-6; j_gene: TRBJ1-2; d_gene: TRBD1; abundance: .; CDR3nt: TGTGCCAGCAGCTTATACGCGACAGGGGGCGATGGCTACACCTTC; CDR3aa: CASSLYATGGDGYTF
v_gene: TRBV6-4; j_gene: TRBJ1-1; d_gene: TRBD1; abundance: .; CDR3nt: TGTGCCAGCAGTAAGGGTCACAGGGGGTTGAGGAACACTGAAGCTTTCTTT; CDR3aa: CASSKGHRGLRNTEAFF
v_gene: TRBV6-2/TRBV6-3; j_gene: TRBJ1-3; d_gene: .; abundance: .; CDR3nt: TGTGCCAGCAGCATAAGCGCAGGGATCATCTCTGGAAACACCATATATTTT; CDR3aa: CASSISAGIISGNTIYF